The clone carrying this T cell receptor beta chain is labeled medium-sized (0.01 to 0.1%). This CDR3 is built from 12 residues. V lost 3 bases, J lost 9 bases, and 8 bases stayed unmatched. Germline CDR1 and CDR2: SQVTM and ANQGSEA. TCRdb re-called the RT-PCR reads through MiXCR, storing one row per CDR3 protein. The table lists 8,000 to 10,000 distinct CDR3 sequences, about 6% of them singletons. The data were obtained in a study of patients and donors after allogeneic stem cell transplantation. Sequencing used blood, either unsorted or a sorted T cell fraction (not recorded which). The sequence derives from a human donor who was either an allogeneic HSCT recipient or a stem cell or donor lymphocyte infusion donor (not recorded which). It is not recorded whose cells these are; they may come from a transplant donor. The J gene is TRBJ2-7, the V gene TRBV29-1; 7 nucleotides agree with TRBD1. The CDR3 region has the DNA TGCAGCGTTGACAGACAGGGTGATGGGCAGTACTTC. Its translation is CSVDRQGDGQYF.